This T cell receptor beta chain was sequenced in a study of OX40 agonist ivuxolimab in advanced cancers. Study-wide context: Patients assigned to dose escalation were diagnosed with hepatocellular carcinoma, melanoma, renal cell or head and neck cancer. Study-wide findings and caveats: The CD4+ and CD8+ T cells in the blood had expanded clonally by week 6 at 0.1 to 3.0 mg/kg. Compared with CD4+, CD8+ T cells on average had more expanded clones. Low clonal expansion, among the lowest seen, marked partial responders at 0.1-3.0 mg/kg.

A word on this clone: Its antigen is unknown.

The CDR3 totals 15 residues. With 3 bases removed from V and 6 bases from J, the gap between germline ends came to 17 bases. Per the germline V gene, CDR1 is MNHEY and CDR2 is SVGAGI. Clones were sequenced by immunoSEQ multiplex PCR, and TCRdb holds only the in-frame ones, with some missing. Of about 73,000 clones listed, approximately 90% are singletons. The sample here was CD4+ or CD8+ T cells sorted from blood, taken in a trial of the OX40 agonist ivuxolimab. The TCR sequence derives from an adult with an advanced solid tumor such as melanoma, head and neck, liver or kidney cancer. This rearrangement joins TRBV6-5 to TRBJ1-1, with D unresolved. The CDR3 DNA is TGTGCCAGCAGTTATTCGACACCCCCAAACTCTGAAGCTTTCTTT. It is translated as CASSYSTPPNSEAFF.